The T cell receptor beta chain described here comes from a study of cytomegalovirus exposure and HLA in healthy donors. Study conclusions and caveats: High specificity and sensitivity for cytomegalovirus status were reported for the classifier. CMV serostatus alone was available as immune exposure information. It was assumed in the presence/absence analyses that sequencing depth was roughly uniform across donors.

In regard to this clone: Antigen unknown.

Primers for the PCR totalled 60 Vbeta and 13 Jbeta. The assay was immunoSEQ multiplex PCR, and TCRdb's table has in-frame clones only and misses some. The sample yields fewer than 150,000 clones, 85% to 90% seen once. From germline, CDR1 is SNHLY and CDR2 FYNNEI. This CDR3 is built from 15 residues. The V and J ends lost 6 bases and 2 bases, in that order; junction bases with no gene match: 4. The chain combines TRBV2 with TRBJ2-6; 7 nucleotides line up with TRBD1. This sequence originates from a woman aged 30 to 39 in good health and CMV-seropositive. Sequencing input: PBMCs. For the CDR3, the DNA is TGTGCCAGCAGCCTAGACAGGGCTGGGGCCAACGTCCTGACTTTC. Its translation: CASSLDRAGANVLTF.